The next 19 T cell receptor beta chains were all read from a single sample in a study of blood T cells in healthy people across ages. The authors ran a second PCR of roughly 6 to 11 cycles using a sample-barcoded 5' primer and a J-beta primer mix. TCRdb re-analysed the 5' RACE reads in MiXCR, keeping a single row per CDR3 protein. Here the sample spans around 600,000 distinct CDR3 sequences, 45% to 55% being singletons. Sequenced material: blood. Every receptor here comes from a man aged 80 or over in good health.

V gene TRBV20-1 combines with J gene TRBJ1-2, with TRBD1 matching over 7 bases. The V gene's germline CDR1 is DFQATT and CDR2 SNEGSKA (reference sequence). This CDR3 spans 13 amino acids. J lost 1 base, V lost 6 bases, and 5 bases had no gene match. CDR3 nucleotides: TGCAGTGCGTTGGGACAGCTTAACTATGGCTACACCTTC. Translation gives CSALGQLNYGYTF.

The CDR3 here is CASSFLLGEQYF. The DNA of the CDR3 is TGTGCCAGCAGTTTTCTCCTGGGGGAGCAGTACTTC. The chain recombines TRBV27 with TRBJ2-7; the D is unclear. CDR1 MNHEY and CDR2 SMNVEV come from the germline V gene (reference sequence). The CDR3 is made up of 12 amino acids. V was trimmed by 3 bases and J by 7 bases, leaving 10 bases between them.

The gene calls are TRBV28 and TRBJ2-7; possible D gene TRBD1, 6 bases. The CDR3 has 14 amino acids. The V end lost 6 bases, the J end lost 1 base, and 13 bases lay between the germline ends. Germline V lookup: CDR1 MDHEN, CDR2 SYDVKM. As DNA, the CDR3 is TGTGCCAGCAGGGCCGGGACAACTTCCTACGAGCAGTACTTC. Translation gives CASRAGTTSYEQYF. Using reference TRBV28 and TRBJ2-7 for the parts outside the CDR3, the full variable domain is DVKVTQSSRYLVKRTGEKVFLECVQDMDHENMFWYRQDPGLGLRLIYFSYDVKMKEKGDIPEGYSVSREKKERFSLILESASTNQTSMYLCASRAGTTSYEQYFGPGTRLTVT.

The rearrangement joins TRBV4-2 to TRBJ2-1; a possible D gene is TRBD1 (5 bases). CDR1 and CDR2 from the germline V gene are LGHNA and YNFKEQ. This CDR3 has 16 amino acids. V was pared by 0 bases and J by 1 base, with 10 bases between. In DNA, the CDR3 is TGTGCCAGCAGCCAAGATCCCCAGGGATCCTACAATGAGCAGTTCTTC. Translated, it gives CASSQDPQGSYNEQFF.

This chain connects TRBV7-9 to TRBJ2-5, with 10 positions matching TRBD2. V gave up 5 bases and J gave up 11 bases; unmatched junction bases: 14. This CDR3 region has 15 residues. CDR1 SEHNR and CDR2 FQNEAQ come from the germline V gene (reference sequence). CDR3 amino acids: CASSELSGRAFKQYF. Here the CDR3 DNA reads TGTGCCAGCAGCGAGCTGAGCGGGAGGGCCTTCAAGCAGTACTTC. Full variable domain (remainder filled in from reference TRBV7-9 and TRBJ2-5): DTGVSQNPRHKITKRGQNVTFRCDPISEHNRLYWYRQTLGQGPEFLTYFQNEAQLEKSRLLSDRFSAERPKGSFSTLEIQRTEQGDSAMYLCASSELSGRAFKQYFGPGTRLLVL.

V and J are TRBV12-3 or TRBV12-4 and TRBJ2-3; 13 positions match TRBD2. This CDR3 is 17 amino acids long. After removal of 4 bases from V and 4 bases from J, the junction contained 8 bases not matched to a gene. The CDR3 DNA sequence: TGTGCCAGCAGTTCAGAACTAGCGGGGGGGCGGTCAGATACGCAGTATTTT. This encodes CASSSELAGGRSDTQYF.

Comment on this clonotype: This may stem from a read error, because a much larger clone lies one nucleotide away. This chain's CDR3 is CASSRPSREGSNEQFF. CDR3 nucleotide sequence: TGTGCCAGCAGCCGTCCCTCGCGGGAGGGCTCCAATGAGCAGTTCTTC. This chain uses TRBV6-5 with TRBJ2-1, with 9 positions matching TRBD2. Germline V lookup: CDR1 MNHEY, CDR2 SVGAGI. J gave up 6 bases and V 6 bases, and 12 bases lay outside the gene matches. The CDR3 loop spans 16 amino acids.

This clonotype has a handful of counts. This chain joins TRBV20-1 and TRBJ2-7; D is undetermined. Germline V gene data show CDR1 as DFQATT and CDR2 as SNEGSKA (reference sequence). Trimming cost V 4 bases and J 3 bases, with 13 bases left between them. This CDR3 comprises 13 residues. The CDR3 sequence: CSATASRYYEQYF. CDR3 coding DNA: TGCAGTGCTACGGCCTCGAGGTACTACGAGCAGTACTTC.

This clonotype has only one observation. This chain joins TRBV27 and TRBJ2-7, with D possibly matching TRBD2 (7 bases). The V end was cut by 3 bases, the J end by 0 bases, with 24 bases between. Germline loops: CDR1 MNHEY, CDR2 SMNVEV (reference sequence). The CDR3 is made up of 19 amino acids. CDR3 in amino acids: CASSFPQRGGGLSSYEQYF. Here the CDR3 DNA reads TGTGCCAGCAGTTTTCCACAAAGGGGAGGGGGGCTGAGCTCCTACGAGCAGTACTTC.

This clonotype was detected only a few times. The CDR3 loop is CSVEGVGAPYEQYF. Here the CDR3 DNA reads TGCAGCGTTGAAGGGGTGGGGGCCCCCTACGAGCAGTACTTC. The chain joins TRBV29-1 to TRBJ2-7, with TRBD1 as a possible D gene (6 bases). The CDR3 is made up of 14 amino acids. The V gene lost 1 base and the J gene lost 2 bases, with 12 bases spanning the gap. Germline values: CDR1 SQVTM, CDR2 ANQGSEA.

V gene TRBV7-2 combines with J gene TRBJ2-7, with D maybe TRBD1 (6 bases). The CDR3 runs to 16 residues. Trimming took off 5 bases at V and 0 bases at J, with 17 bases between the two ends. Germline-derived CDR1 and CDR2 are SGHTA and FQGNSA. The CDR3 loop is CASSPNGGRASYEQYF. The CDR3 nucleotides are TGTGCCAGCAGCCCCAATGGGGGCAGGGCCTCCTACGAGCAGTACTTC.

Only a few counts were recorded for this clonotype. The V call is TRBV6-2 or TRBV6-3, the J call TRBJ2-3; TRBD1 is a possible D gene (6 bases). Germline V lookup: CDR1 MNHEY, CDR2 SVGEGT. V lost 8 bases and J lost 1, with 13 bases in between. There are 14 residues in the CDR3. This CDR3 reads CASGMTGGTDTQYF. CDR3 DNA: TGTGCCAGCGGAATGACAGGCGGCACAGATACGCAGTATTTT.

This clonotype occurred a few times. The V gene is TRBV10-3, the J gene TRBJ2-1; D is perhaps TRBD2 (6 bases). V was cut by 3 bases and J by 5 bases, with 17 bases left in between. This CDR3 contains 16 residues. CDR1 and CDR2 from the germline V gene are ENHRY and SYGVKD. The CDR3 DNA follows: TGTGCCATCAGTGATCGCCCTAGCGAGATACACAATGAGCAGTTCTTC. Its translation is CAISDRPSEIHNEQFF.

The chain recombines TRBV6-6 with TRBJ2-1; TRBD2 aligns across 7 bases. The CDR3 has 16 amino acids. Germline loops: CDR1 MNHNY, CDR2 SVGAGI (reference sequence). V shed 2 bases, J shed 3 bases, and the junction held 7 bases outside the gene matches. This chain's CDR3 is CASSYGTKGLYNEQFF. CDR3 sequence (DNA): TGTGCCAGCAGTTACGGGACTAAGGGGCTCTACAATGAGCAGTTCTTC.

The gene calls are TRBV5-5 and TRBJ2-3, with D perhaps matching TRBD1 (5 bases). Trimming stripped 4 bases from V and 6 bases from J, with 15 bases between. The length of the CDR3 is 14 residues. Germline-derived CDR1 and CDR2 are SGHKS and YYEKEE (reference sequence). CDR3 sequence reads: CASSRQGTSDTQYF. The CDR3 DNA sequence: TGTGCCAGCAGCCGCCAGGGAACCAGCGATACGCAGTATTTT. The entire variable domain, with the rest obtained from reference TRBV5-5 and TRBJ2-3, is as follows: DAGVTQSPTHLIKTRGQQVTLRCSPISGHKSVSWYQQVLGQGPQFIFQYYEKEERGRGNFPDRFSARQFPNYSSELNVNALLLGDSALYLCASSRQGTSDTQYFGPGTRLTVL.

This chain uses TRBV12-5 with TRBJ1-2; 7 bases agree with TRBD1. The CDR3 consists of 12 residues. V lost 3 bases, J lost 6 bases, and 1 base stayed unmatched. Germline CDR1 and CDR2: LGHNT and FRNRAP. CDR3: CASGFTGDGYTF. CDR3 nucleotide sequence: TGTGCTAGTGGTTTTACAGGGGATGGCTACACCTTC.

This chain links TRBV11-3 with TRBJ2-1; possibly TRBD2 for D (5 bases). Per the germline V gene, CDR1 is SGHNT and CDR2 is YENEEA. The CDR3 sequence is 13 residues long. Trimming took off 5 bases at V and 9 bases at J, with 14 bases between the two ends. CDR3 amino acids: CASSRISEGEQFF. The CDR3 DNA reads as TGTGCCAGCAGCCGCATATCCGAGGGTGAGCAGTTCTTC.

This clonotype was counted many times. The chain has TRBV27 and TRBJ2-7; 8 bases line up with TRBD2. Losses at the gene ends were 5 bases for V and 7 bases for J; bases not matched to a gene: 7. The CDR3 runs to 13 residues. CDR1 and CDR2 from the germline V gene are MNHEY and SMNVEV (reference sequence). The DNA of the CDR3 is TGTGCCAGCAGTCCCCGACTAGCGTGGGAGCAGTACTTC. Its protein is CASSPRLAWEQYF.

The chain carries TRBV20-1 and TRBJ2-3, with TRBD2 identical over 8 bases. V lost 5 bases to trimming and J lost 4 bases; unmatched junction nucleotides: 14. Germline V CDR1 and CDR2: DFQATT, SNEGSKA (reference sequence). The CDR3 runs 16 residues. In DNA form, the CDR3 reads TGCAGTGCTTCCACGGGAGCGGGGGCGGGCGCAGATACGCAGTATTTT. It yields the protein CSASTGAGAGADTQYF.